These 25 T cell receptor beta chains originate from one sample sequenced in a study of blood T cell repertoires in COVID-19. Assay: immunoSEQ multiplex PCR; the TCRdb copy retains only in-frame clones and omits some. The sample lists around 170,000 clones; about 87% were seen once. The sample taken for sequencing was peripheral blood. The receptor set was obtained from a man between 60 and 75 years old with acute or convalescent COVID-19.

V gene TRBV3-1 (or the pseudogene TRBV3-2) combines with J gene TRBJ1-5, with a possible D match to TRBD1 (6 bases). Trimming left V 5 bases short and J 0 bases short, with 11 bases between. The CDR3 extends over 15 amino acids. The germline V gene has CDR1 LGHDT and CDR2 YNNKEL (reference sequence). The CDR3 region is CASSSGTNSNQPQHF. In nucleotides, the CDR3 is TGTGCCAGCAGCTCCGGGACAAATAGCAATCAGCCCCAGCATTTT.

The CDR3 loop reads CASSLIGGSEQFF. The CDR3 bases are TGTGCCAGCAGCTTAATAGGGGGTAGTGAGCAGTTCTTC. The chain has TRBV7-3 and TRBJ2-1; D might be TRBD1 (6 bases). The CDR3 spans 13 residues. The germline V gene has CDR1 SGHTA and CDR2 FQGTGA. The germline V and J ends were trimmed by 1 base and 9 bases, with 10 bases remaining between them.

The chain couples TRBV7-2 to TRBJ2-5; possible D gene TRBD2, 7 bases. The CDR3 contains 14 residues. Trimming cost V 3 bases and J 7 bases, with 15 bases left between them. In germline, CDR1 is SGHTA, CDR2 FQGNSA. Here the CDR3 DNA reads TGTGCCAGCAGCTTGGCGGGGGCCGGGGTGACCCAGTACTTC. Translation gives CASSLAGAGVTQYF.

This chain uses TRBV29-1 with TRBJ2-2; perhaps TRBD2 as D (5 bases). Germline V CDR1 and CDR2: SQVTM, ANQGSEA. CDR3 length: 16 amino acids. CDR3 residues: CRERPTRPTNTGELFF. The CDR3 bases are TGCAGGGAGCGGCCAACCAGACCGACGAACACCGGGGAGCTGTTTTTT.

J is TRBJ2-7 and V is TRBV5-6; D possibly corresponds to TRBD1 (6 bases). The CDR3 is made up of 14 amino acids. CDR1 and CDR2 (germline): SGHDT, YYEEEE. Trimming left V 4 bases short and J 4 bases short, with 15 bases between. As DNA, the CDR3 is TGTGCCAGCAGCCAAACAGGGTCCGCATACGAGCAGTACGTC. Amino acids: CASSQTGSAYEQYV.

The V and J genes are TRBV5-1 and TRBJ2-3; D may be TRBD2 (6 bases). Deletions cut 0 bases from V and 6 bases from J, with 11 bases between. This CDR3 contains 14 residues. The germline V gene encodes CDR1 SGHRS and CDR2 YFSETQ. In DNA, the CDR3 is TGCGCCAGCAGCTTGGAGGGCCGGGGGGATACGCAGTATTTT. Encoded protein: CASSLEGRGDTQYF.

This clone has just a few counts. The V gene is TRBV12-3 or TRBV12-4, the J gene TRBJ1-6; maybe TRBD1 (6 bases). Deletions cut 6 bases from V and 6 bases from J, with 9 bases between. There are 13 residues in the CDR3. The DNA for the CDR3 is TGTGCCAGCAGCAGGACAGTTAATTCACCCCTCCACTTT. Its translation is CASSRTVNSPLHF.

The chain recombines TRBV9 with TRBJ2-3, with 7 positions matching TRBD2. The CDR3 has 16 amino acids. V lost 0 bases, J lost 1 base, and 5 bases stayed unmatched. CDR1 is SGDLS, CDR2 YYNGEE, per germline. The CDR3 reads CASSVGEGMGTDTQYF. Here the CDR3 DNA reads TGTGCCAGCAGCGTAGGGGAGGGTATGGGCACAGATACGCAGTATTTT.

The rearrangement links TRBV30 to TRBJ2-3; 12 bases line up with TRBD2. CDR3 size: 15 residues. The V and J ends lost 0 bases and 5 bases, in that order; junction bases with no gene match: 3. From germline, CDR1 is GTSNPN and CDR2 SVGIG (reference sequence). The CDR3 DNA reads as TGTGCCTGGAGTGTACCTAGCGGGGGGGGAGATACGCAGTATTTT. This sequence encodes CAWSVPSGGGDTQYF. Combining the CDR3 with reference TRBV30 and TRBJ2-3 gives the whole variable domain SQTIHQWPATLVQPVGSPLSLECTVEGTSNPNLYWYRQAAGRGLQLLFYSVGIGQISSEVPQNLSASRPQDRQFILSSKKLLLSDSGFYLCAWSVPSGGGDTQYFGPGTRLTVL.

This chain connects TRBV19 to TRBJ1-1; TRBD1 might be the D (6 bases). Germline CDR1 reads LNHDA; CDR2 reads SQIVND (reference sequence). The ends were cut back, 3 bases at V and 5 bases at J, with 16 bases in the middle. The CDR3 totals 15 residues. The CDR3, as DNA: TGTGCCAGTAGTATGGGTATCCCAAGGGGGACTGAAGCTTTCTTT. Translation gives CASSMGIPRGTEAFF.

The rearrangement links TRBV7-8 to TRBJ2-1; TRBD2 aligns across 13 bases. V was pared by 4 bases and J by 6 bases, with 0 bases of the junction left unmatched. Germline V CDR1 and CDR2: SGHVS, FQNEAQ. The CDR3 totals 14 residues. This CDR3 is CASSWTSGGNEQFF. The CDR3 nucleotides read TGTGCCAGCAGCTGGACTAGCGGGGGCAATGAGCAGTTCTTC.

V gene TRBV9 combines with J gene TRBJ2-1; 11 nucleotides match TRBD2. With V trimmed by 3 bases and J by 0 bases, 8 bases remained unmatched. Germline assignment: CDR1 SGDLS and CDR2 YYNGEE. CDR3 length: 18 amino acids. CDR3 amino acids: CASSGRLAGLSSYNEQFF. CDR3 in DNA: TGTGCCAGCAGCGGCAGACTAGCGGGACTCAGCTCCTACAATGAGCAGTTCTTC.

This chain joins TRBV5-4 and TRBJ1-2; 7 positions match TRBD1. This CDR3 is 17 amino acids long. The trim removed 3 bases at V and 8 bases at J, leaving 19 bases unmatched. The germline CDR1 and CDR2 sequences are SGHNT and YYREEE (reference sequence). CDR3 DNA: TGTGCCAGCAGCTCCAGCGGACAGTTCTCGGGAGGGGGCGGCTACACCTTC. This translates into CASSSSGQFSGGGGYTF.

This chain connects TRBV6-2 or TRBV6-3 to TRBJ2-7; D is ambiguous. The CDR3 loop spans 15 amino acids. Germline assignment: CDR1 MNHEY and CDR2 SVGEGT. Trimming removed 6 bases from V and 4 bases from J, with 19 bases in between. The CDR3 coding sequence is TGTGCCAGCAGCCAACAGATGGCCGGCAGGTACGAGCAGTACTTC. Translated: CASSQQMAGRYEQYF.

The chain couples TRBV19 to TRBJ2-7; D possibly corresponds to TRBD2 (5 bases). V was pared by 5 bases and J by 0 bases, with 11 bases between. Per the germline V gene, CDR1 is LNHDA and CDR2 is SQIVND (reference sequence). The CDR3 covers 14 residues. The CDR3 DNA is TGTGCCAGTAGTCAGCGGACGGGCTCCTACGAGCAGTACTTC. Its translation is CASSQRTGSYEQYF.

The rearrangement joins TRBV10-3 to TRBJ1-2, with D tentatively TRBD1 (6 bases). The CDR3 loop spans 18 amino acids. Trimming removed 0 bases from V and 1 base from J, with 18 bases in between. Germline assignment: CDR1 ENHRY and CDR2 SYGVKD. The CDR3 DNA reads TGTGCCATCAGTGAGTCTAGGGTCCTAGGACAGAATAACTATGGCTACACCTTC. Its protein product is CAISESRVLGQNNYGYTF.

The CDR3 spells CASRPSRGSAEAFF. DNA for the CDR3: TGTGCCAGCAGACCGTCCCGGGGAAGCGCTGAAGCTTTCTTT. V gene TRBV6-5 combines with J gene TRBJ1-1; no definite D call. The germline CDR1 and CDR2 sequences are MNHEY and SVGAGI. The CDR3 runs to 14 residues. V lost 6 bases to trimming and J lost 6 bases, with 17 bases between them.

This sequence joins TRBV27 and TRBJ1-3; 8 bases match TRBD1. This CDR3 spans 17 amino acids. Germline CDR1 reads MNHEY; CDR2 reads SMNVEV (reference sequence). V lost 5 bases to trimming and J lost 4 bases; unmatched junction nucleotides: 13. Here the CDR3 DNA reads TGTGCCAGCAGTCAGAACAGGGGGGTCTCCGACGGAAACACCATATATTTT. Translating gives CASSQNRGVSDGNTIYF.

V usage is TRBV5-1 and J usage is TRBJ2-1; TRBD1 aligns across 7 bases. V shed 0 bases and J 6 bases; nucleotides not matched to a gene: 3. The CDR3 length is 14 residues. CDR1 is SGHRS and CDR2 is YFSETQ in the germline V gene. The CDR3 reads CASSLGAGGNEQFF. The CDR3 bases are TGCGCCAGCAGCTTGGGGGCAGGGGGCAATGAGCAGTTCTTC.

This clone was counted only a few times. The V gene is TRBV18, the J gene TRBJ2-5, with 8 nucleotides matching TRBD2. V lost 6 bases to trimming and J lost 2 bases; unmatched junction nucleotides: 2. This CDR3 has 13 residues. Looked up from germline, CDR1 is KGHSH and CDR2 is LQKENI. CDR3 protein: CASSVAGQETQYF. CDR3 nucleotides: TGTGCCAGCTCTGTAGCGGGGCAAGAGACCCAGTACTTC.

A single count supports this clone. This chain joins TRBV15 and TRBJ2-7; TRBD1 matches 7 bases. Germline assignment: CDR1 LNHNV and CDR2 YYDKDF (reference sequence). The V segment lost 1 base and the J segment 6 bases; nucleotides outside the gene matches: 9. CDR3 length: 15 residues. CDR3 sequence (DNA): TGTGCCACCAGCAGAGGAGGGACAGTCTTCGGCGAGCAGTACTTC. Amino acid sequence: CATSRGGTVFGEQYF.

V usage is TRBV6-5 and J usage is TRBJ2-3, with 8 positions matching TRBD1. V trimming: 6 bases; J trimming: 2 bases; junction bases outside the gene matches: 7. The CDR3 covers 15 residues. Germline lookup yields CDR1 MNHEY and CDR2 SVGAGI. The DNA of the CDR3 is TGTGCCAGCAGGCACGACAGGGGACTCACAGATACGCAGTATTTT. Its translation is CASRHDRGLTDTQYF.

CDR3 sequence reads: CASSQTSGTFYNEQFF. The CDR3 DNA follows: TGTGCCAGCAGCCAAACTAGCGGGACCTTCTACAATGAGCAGTTCTTC. V is TRBV4-2 and J is TRBJ2-1; 10 bases match TRBD2. J was trimmed by 3 bases and V by 2 bases; bases with no gene match: 4. The length of the CDR3 is 16 residues. CDR1 is LGHNA, CDR2 YNFKEQ, per germline.

V and J are TRBV10-3 and TRBJ1-1; 9 bases are a match to TRBD1. The V gene's germline CDR1 is ENHRY and CDR2 SYGVKD. The ends lost 6 bases at V and 1 base at J; junction bases unmatched: 6. The CDR3 runs 15 residues. The CDR3 DNA sequence: TGTGCCATCAGGAACCCGGGACAGGGGAACACTGAAGCTTTCTTT. Translated, it gives CAIRNPGQGNTEAFF.

Remarks on this clone: Additional DNA sequences in this sample encode the identical CDR3. This rearrangement joins TRBV4-3 to TRBJ2-7; 8 bases agree with TRBD2. CDR1 LGHNA and CDR2 YSLEER come from the germline V gene. V lost 4 bases and J lost 0; bases outside the gene matches: 2. This CDR3 comprises 14 residues. This chain's CDR3 is CASSPGLGSYEQYF. The CDR3 DNA sequence: TGCGCCAGCAGCCCGGGACTAGGCTCCTACGAGCAGTACTTC.